This TCR beta chain originates from a study of control samples from healthy donors and cancer patients. The V gene end was trimmed by 4 bases and the J gene end by 6 bases; junction bases not matched to a gene: 4. Germline V CDR1 and CDR2: SGHTA, FQGNSA. The CDR3 is made up of 13 amino acids. Generated by immunoSEQ multiplex PCR, the TCRdb table keeps only in-frame clones and is missing some. This sample has approximately 150,000 clones, with almost 90% found just once. The sample consisted of blood. The chain employs TRBV7-2 and TRBJ1-2; 8 nucleotides match TRBD1. The sequence came from a man aged 18 to 29 in good health. The CDR3 DNA sequence: TGTGCCAGCAGCTCACCAGGGGGCGATGGCTACACCTTC. Its translation is CASSSPGGDGYTF.